This T cell receptor beta chain was captured by sequencing in a study of T cell responses to AZD1222 COVID-19 vaccine. Sequenced by immunoSEQ multiplex PCR; TCRdb stores in-frame clones only, minus some. The sample lists about 96,000 clones, roughly 88% occurring once. The sequence came from an adult in good health. The material sequenced was peripheral blood, taken on day 0 of AZD1222 vaccination.

The CDR3 DNA is TGTGCCAGCTCACCCACCGGCCCGACTAGCGGGAGGAAGGACGAGCAGTACTTC. Translation: CASSPTGPTSGRKDEQYF. The V and J genes are TRBV18 and TRBJ2-7; 13 nucleotides agree with TRBD2. Germline CDR1 and CDR2: KGHSH and LQKENI. The V and J ends lost 3 bases and 5 bases, in that order; junction bases with no gene match: 13. The CDR3 loop spans 18 amino acids.